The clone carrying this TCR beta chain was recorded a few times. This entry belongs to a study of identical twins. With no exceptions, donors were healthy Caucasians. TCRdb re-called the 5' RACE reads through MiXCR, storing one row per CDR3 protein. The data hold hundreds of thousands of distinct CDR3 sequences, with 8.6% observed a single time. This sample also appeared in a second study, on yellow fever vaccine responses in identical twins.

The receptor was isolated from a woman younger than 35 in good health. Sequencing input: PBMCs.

In DNA, the CDR3 is TGTGCCAGCAGCTCCCGGACGGCGAACACCGGGGAGCTGTTTTTT. This sequence encodes CASSSRTANTGELFF. V usage is TRBV7-2 and J usage is TRBJ2-2; D ambiguous. The CDR3 is made up of 15 amino acids. Trimming left V 4 bases short and J 0 bases short, with 9 bases between. Germline V gene lookup returns CDR1 SGHTA and CDR2 FQGNSA.